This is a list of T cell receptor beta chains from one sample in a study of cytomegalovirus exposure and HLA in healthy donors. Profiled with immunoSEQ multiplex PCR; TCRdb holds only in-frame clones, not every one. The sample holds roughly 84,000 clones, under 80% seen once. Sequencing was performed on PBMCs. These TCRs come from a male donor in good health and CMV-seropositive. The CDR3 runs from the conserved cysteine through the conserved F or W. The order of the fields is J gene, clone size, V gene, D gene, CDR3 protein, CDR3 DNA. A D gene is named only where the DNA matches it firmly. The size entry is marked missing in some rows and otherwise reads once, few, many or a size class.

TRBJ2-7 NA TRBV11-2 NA CASSFSRGSYEQYF TGTGCCAGCAGCTTCAGCAGGGGATCCTACGAGCAGTACTTC
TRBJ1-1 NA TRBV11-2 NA CASSLGLRPNTEAFF TGTGCCAGCAGCTTAGGTTTGAGGCCGAACACTGAAGCTTTCTTT
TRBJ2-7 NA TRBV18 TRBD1 CASSQDRVRSYEQYF TGTGCCAGCTCACAGGACAGGGTTAGGTCCTACGAGCAGTACTTC
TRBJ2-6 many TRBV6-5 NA CASSSFGFGANVLTF TGTGCCAGCAGTTCCTTCGGGTTCGGGGCCAACGTCCTGACTTTC
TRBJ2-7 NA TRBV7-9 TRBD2 CASTLVAGGLYEQYF TGTGCCAGCACCCTCGTAGCGGGAGGGCTCTACGAGCAGTACTTC
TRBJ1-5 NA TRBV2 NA CASGDRLGNQPQHF TGTGCCAGCGGCGACAGGCTGGGCAATCAGCCCCAGCATTTT
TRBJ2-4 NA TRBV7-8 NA CASSSYRAPGNIQYF TGTGCCAGCAGCTCATACCGGGCCCCGGGGAACATTCAGTACTTC
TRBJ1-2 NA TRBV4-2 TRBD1 CASSQVQGGYGYTF TGTGCCAGCAGCCAAGTCCAGGGGGGCTATGGCTACACCTTC
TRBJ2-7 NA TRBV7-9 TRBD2 CASSPRIAGDSSYEQYF TGTGCCAGCAGCCCAAGGATAGCGGGGGACAGCTCCTACGAGCAGTACTTC
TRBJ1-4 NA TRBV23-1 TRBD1 CASSQSAGGNEKLFF TGCGCCAGCAGTCAATCAGCAGGGGGGAATGAAAAACTGTTTTTT
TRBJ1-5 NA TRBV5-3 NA CARSSGRNQPQHF TGTGCCAGAAGTTCAGGGCGTAATCAGCCCCAGCATTTT
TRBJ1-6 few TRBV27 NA CASSFLADGGSPLHF TGTGCCAGCAGTTTTCTTGCGGACGGGGGTTCACCCCTCCACTTT
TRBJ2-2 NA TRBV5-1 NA CASSRRGTGELFF TGCGCCAGCAGCCGCCGGGGTACCGGGGAGCTGTTTTTT
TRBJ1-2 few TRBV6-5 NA CASSLVASYGYTF TGTGCCAGCAGTTTAGTTGCGTCCTATGGCTACACCTTC
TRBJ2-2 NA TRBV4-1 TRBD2 CASSQSGGSNTGELFF TGCGCCAGCAGCCAATCGGGGGGGTCCAACACCGGGGAGCTGTTTTTT
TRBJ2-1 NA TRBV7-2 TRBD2 CASSSGTSGRVNEQFF TGTGCCAGCAGCTCAGGGACTAGCGGGAGGGTTAATGAGCAGTTCTTC
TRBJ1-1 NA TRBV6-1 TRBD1 CASSTQGGVHF TGTGCCAGCAGTACACAGGGGGGGGTTCACTTT
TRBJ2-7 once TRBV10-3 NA CAVAGTHSYEQYF TGTGCCGTTGCCGGGACACACTCCTACGAGCAGTACTTC
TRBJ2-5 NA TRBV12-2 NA CASRLASAGPGRRETQYF TGTGCAAGTCGCTTAGCCTCAGCGGGGCCAGGTAGGAGAGAGACCCAGTACTTC
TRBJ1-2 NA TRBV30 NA CAWRNSILTYGYTF TGTGCCTGGCGCAACAGCATTCTGACCTATGGCTACACCTTC
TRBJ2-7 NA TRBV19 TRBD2 CASSMVAGVEQYF TGTGCCAGTAGTATGGTAGCGGGAGTCGAGCAGTACTTC
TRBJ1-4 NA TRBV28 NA CASNTAVLDEKLFF TGTGCCAGCAACACCGCAGTTTTGGATGAAAAACTGTTTTTT
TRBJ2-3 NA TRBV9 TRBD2 CASSVGGGAADTQYF TGTGCCAGCAGCGTAGGCGGGGGGGCAGCAGATACGCAGTATTTT
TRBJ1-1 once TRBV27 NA CASSSGLTNTEAFF TGTGCCAGCAGTTCAGGACTGACGAACACTGAAGCTTTCTTT
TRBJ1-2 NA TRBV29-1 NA CSVEQMLNYGYTF TGCAGCGTTGAACAGATGCTGAACTATGGCTACACCTTC
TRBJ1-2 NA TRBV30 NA CAWSAGLNYGYTF TGTGCCTGGAGTGCAGGCCTTAACTATGGCTACACCTTC
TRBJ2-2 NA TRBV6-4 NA CASGLSPGQGIGELFF TGTGCCAGCGGCCTGAGTCCGGGACAAGGGATCGGGGAGCTGTTTTTT
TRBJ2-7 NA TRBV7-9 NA CASTPSGKEYEQYF TGTGCCAGCACCCCCTCGGGGAAGGAATACGAGCAGTACTTC
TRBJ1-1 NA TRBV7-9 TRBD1 CASGSRTGEAFF TGTGCCAGCGGCTCGAGGACAGGTGAAGCTTTCTTT
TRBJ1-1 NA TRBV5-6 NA CASSFTGFMNTEAFF TGTGCCAGCAGCTTCACGGGATTCATGAACACTGAAGCTTTCTTT
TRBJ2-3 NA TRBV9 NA CASSVADPGYTDTQYF TGTGCCAGCAGCGTAGCCGACCCCGGGTACACAGATACGCAGTATTTT
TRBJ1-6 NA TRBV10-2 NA CASSESTRKGSPLHF TGCGCCAGCAGTGAGTCGACACGAAAGGGGTCACCCCTCCACTTT
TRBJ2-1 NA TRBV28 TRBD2 CASSLYRDYQYEQFF TGTGCCAGCAGTTTGTACCGGGACTACCAGTACGAGCAGTTCTTC
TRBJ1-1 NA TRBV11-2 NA CASSLLPARAAFF TGTGCCAGCAGCTTACTTCCCGCCAGGGCTGCTTTCTTT
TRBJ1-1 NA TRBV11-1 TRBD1 CASSLFGGQGIEAFF TGTGCCAGCAGCCTATTCGGGGGACAGGGAATTGAAGCTTTCTTT
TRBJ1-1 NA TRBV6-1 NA CASSVGLLSTEAFF TGTGCCAGCAGTGTGGGACTCCTATCAACTGAAGCTTTCTTT
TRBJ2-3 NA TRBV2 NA CASSAGIATITDTQYF TGTGCCAGCAGTGCGGGTATAGCGACTATCACAGATACGCAGTATTTT
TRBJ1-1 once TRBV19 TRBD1 CASSIRYGSTGSTEAFF TGTGCCAGTAGTATACGGTACGGATCGACAGGGAGCACTGAAGCTTTCTTT
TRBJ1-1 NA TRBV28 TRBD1 CASSLGTVNTEAFF TGTGCCAGCAGCCTCGGGACAGTGAACACTGAAGCTTTCTTT
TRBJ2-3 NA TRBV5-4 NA CASSPSRGAFTDTQYF TGTGCCAGCAGCCCCTCCCGGGGGGCATTCACAGATACGCAGTATTTT
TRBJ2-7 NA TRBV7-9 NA CASSLAGTWDEQYF TGTGCCAGCAGCTTAGCCGGGACTTGGGACGAGCAGTACTTC
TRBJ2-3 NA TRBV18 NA CASSPRVAEASTDTQYF TGTGCCAGCTCACCACGTGTCGCTGAGGCCAGCACAGATACGCAGTATTTT
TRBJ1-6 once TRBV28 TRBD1 CASSLTIGTGRNSPLHF TGTGCCAGCAGTTTAACTATTGGGACAGGGAGGAATTCACCCCTCCACTTT
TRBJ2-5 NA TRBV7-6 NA CASSEQETQYF TGTGCCAGCAGCGAGCAAGAGACCCAGTACTTC
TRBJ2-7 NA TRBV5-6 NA CASSWAGSGYEQYF TGTGCCAGCAGCTGGGCGGGCTCCGGCTACGAGCAGTACTTC
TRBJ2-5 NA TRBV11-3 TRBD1 CASSLRGRSETQYF TGTGCCAGCAGCTTAAGGGGGCGGAGTGAGACCCAGTACTTC
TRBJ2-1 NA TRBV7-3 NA CASSFWSNEQFF TGTGCCAGCAGCTTCTGGAGCAATGAGCAGTTCTTC
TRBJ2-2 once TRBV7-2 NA CASSLISGSTTGELFF TGTGCCAGCAGCTTAATCTCCGGGAGTACCACCGGGGAGCTGTTTTTT
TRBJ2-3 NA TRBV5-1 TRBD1 CASSLDRVTDTQYF TGCGCCAGCAGCTTAGACAGGGTCACAGATACGCAGTATTTT
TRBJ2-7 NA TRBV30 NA CAWSVQGNYEQYF TGTGCCTGGAGTGTACAGGGAAACTACGAGCAGTACTTC
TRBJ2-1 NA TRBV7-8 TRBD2 CASSLAGGGISYNEQFF TGTGCCAGCAGCCTAGCGGGAGGAGGTATTTCCTACAATGAGCAGTTCTTC
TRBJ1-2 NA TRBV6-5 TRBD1 CASSYWETGESGYTF TGTGCCAGCAGTTACTGGGAGACAGGGGAGAGCGGCTACACCTTC
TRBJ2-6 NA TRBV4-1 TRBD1 CASSQAPGQGAGANVLTF TGCGCCAGCAGCCAAGCCCCCGGACAGGGGGCTGGGGCCAACGTCCTGACTTTC
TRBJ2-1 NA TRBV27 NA CASRLRTTNEQFF TGTGCCAGCAGGTTGAGGACAACCAATGAGCAGTTCTTC
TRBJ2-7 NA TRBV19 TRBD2 CASSIRGGFSYEQYF TGTGCCAGTAGTATTCGGGGGGGTTTCTCCTACGAGCAGTACTTC
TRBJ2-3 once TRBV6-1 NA CASSEGGGSTDTQYF TGTGCCAGCAGTGAAGGAGGCGGGAGCACAGATACGCAGTATTTT
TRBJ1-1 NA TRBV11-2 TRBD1 CASSLWDRGNTEAFF TGTGCCAGCAGCCTATGGGACAGGGGAAACACTGAAGCTTTCTTT
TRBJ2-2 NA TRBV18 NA CASSPYDSITGELFF TGTGCCAGCTCACCCTATGACTCCATCACCGGGGAGCTGTTTTTT
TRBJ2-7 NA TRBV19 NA CASRSAVGNYEQYF TGTGCCAGTAGATCAGCGGTGGGAAACTACGAGCAGTACTTC